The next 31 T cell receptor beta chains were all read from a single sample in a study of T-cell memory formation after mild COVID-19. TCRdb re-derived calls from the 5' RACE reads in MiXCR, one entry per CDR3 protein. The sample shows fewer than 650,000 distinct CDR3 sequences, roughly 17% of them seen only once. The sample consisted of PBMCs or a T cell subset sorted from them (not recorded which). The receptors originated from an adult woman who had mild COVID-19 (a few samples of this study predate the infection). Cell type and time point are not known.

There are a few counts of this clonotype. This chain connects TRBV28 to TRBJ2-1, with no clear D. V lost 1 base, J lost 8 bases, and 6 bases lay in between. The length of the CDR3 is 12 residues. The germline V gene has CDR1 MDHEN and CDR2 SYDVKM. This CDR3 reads CASSLLGYEQFF. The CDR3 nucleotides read TGTGCCAGCAGTTTATTAGGTTATGAGCAGTTCTTC.

CDR3 nucleotide sequence: TGCGCCAGCAGCCAAGTTGCGGTGGGAGGGCTTGGGGCCTACGAGCAGTACTTC. Translated: CASSQVAVGGLGAYEQYF. The V gene is TRBV4-1, the J gene TRBJ2-7; 7 bases align to TRBD2. CDR3 length: 18 residues. Germline assignment: CDR1 MGHRA and CDR2 YSYEKL. Trimming cost V 1 base and J 2 bases; bases outside gene matches: 14.

The CDR3 is CSVGGAGAKPNTEAFF. DNA of the CDR3: TGCAGCGTTGGGGGGGCAGGGGCCAAACCTAACACTGAAGCTTTCTTT. V usage is TRBV29-1 and J usage is TRBJ1-1, with D possibly matching TRBD1 (6 bases). In germline, CDR1 is SQVTM, CDR2 ANQGSEA. Trimming stripped 4 bases from V and 2 bases from J, with 20 bases between. The CDR3 loop spans 16 amino acids.

The CDR3 loop is CSARSSDRDSYEQYF. CDR3 in DNA: TGCAGTGCTAGATCTTCGGACAGGGACTCCTACGAGCAGTACTTC. The V gene is TRBV20-1, the J gene TRBJ2-7; 8 bases fit TRBD1. J was trimmed by 0 bases and V by 2 bases; bases with no gene match: 6. In germline, CDR1 is DFQATT, CDR2 SNEGSKA (reference sequence). The length of the CDR3 is 15 residues.

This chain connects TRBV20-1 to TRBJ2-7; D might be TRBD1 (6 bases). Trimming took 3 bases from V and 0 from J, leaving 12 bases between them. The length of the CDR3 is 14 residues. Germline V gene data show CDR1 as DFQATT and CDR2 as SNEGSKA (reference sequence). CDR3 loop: CSASGRGVSYEQYF. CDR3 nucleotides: TGCAGTGCTAGTGGCAGGGGTGTCTCCTACGAGCAGTACTTC.

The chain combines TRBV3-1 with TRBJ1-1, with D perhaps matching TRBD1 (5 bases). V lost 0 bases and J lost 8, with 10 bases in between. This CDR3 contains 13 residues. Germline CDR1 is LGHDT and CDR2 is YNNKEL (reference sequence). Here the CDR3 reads CASSQDLRDEAFF. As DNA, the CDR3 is TGTGCCAGCAGCCAAGATTTAAGGGACGAAGCTTTCTTT. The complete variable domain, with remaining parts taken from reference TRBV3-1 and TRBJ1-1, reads DTAVSQTPKYLVTQMGNDKSIKCEQNLGHDTMYWYKQDSKKFLKIMFSYNNKELIINETVPNRFSPKSPDKAHLNLHINSLELGDSAVYFCASSQDLRDEAFFGQGTRLTVV.

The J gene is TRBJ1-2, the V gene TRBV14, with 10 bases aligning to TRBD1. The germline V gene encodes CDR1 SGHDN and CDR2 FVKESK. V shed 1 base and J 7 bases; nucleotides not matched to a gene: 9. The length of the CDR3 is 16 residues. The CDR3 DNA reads TGTGCCAGCAGCCAAGGTTCGGGACAGGGGCTTCGTGGCTACACCTTC. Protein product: CASSQGSGQGLRGYTF. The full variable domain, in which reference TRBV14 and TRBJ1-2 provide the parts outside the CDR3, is EAGVTQFPSHSVIEKGQTVTLRCDPISGHDNLYWYRRVMGKEIKFLLHFVKESKQDESGMPNNRFLAERTGGTYSTLKVQPAELEDSGVYFCASSQGSGQGLRGYTFGSGTRLTVV.

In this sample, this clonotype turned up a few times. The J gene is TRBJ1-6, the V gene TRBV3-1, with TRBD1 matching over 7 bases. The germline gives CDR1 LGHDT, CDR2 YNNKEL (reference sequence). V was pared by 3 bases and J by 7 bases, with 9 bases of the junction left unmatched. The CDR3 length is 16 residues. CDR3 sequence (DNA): TGTGCCAGCAGCCACCCCGGAGGGGGCAGAAATTCACCCCTCCACTTT. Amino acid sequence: CASSHPGGGRNSPLHF.

The CDR3 reads CASSRGGQRTGELFF. In DNA form, the CDR3 reads TGTGCCAGCAGCCGTGGAGGGCAGCGCACCGGGGAGCTGTTTTTT. The chain couples TRBV4-2 to TRBJ2-2; possibly TRBD2 for D (6 bases). The CDR3 is made up of 15 amino acids. Between the trimmed V and J ends, which lost 4 bases and 4 bases, there was a span of 13 bases. The germline V gene encodes CDR1 LGHNA and CDR2 YNFKEQ.

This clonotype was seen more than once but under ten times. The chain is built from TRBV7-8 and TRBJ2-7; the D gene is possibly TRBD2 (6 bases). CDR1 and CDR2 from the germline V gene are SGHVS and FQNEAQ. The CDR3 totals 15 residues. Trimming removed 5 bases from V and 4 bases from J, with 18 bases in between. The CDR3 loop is CASSALSGGPYEQYF. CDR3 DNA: TGTGCCAGCAGCGCCCTATCCGGGGGACCGTACGAGCAGTACTTC.

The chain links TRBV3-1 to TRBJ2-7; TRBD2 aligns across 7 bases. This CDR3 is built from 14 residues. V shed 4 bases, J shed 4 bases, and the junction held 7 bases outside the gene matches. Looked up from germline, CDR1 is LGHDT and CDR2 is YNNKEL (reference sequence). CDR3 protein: CASSPIMGGYEQYF. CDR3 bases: TGTGCCAGCAGCCCGATTATGGGAGGGTACGAGCAGTACTTC.

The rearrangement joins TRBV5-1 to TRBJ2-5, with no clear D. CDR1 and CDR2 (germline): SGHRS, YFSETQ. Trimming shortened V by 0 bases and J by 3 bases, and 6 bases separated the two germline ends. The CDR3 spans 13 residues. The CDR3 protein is CASSLGKEETQYF. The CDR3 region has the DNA TGCGCCAGCAGCTTGGGAAAAGAAGAGACCCAGTACTTC.

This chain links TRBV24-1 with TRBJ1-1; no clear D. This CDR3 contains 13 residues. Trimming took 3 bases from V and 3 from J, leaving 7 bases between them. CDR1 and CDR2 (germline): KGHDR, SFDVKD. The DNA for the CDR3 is TGTGCCACCAGTGATCCTAGGTACACTGAAGCTTTCTTT. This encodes CATSDPRYTEAFF.

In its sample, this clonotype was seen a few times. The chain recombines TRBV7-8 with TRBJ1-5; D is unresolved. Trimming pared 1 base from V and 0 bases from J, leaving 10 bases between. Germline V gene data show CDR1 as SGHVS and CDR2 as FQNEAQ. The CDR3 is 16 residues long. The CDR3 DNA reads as TGTGCCAGCAGCTTAGTGCAGTTTTATAGCAATCAGCCCCAGCATTTT. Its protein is CASSLVQFYSNQPQHF.

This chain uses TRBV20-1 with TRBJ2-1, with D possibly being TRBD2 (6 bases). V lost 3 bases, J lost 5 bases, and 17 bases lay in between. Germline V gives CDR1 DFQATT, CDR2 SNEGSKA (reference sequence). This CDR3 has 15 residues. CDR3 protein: CSARALRREDNEQFF. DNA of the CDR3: TGCAGTGCTAGGGCACTTCGAAGGGAGGACAATGAGCAGTTCTTC.

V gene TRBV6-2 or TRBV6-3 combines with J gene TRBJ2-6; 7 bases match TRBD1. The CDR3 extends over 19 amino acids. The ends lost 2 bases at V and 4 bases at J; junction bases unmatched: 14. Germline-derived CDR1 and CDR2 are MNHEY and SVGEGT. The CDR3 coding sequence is TGTGCCAGCAGTTACACGACGAACTCGACAGGGCCAGGGGCCAACGTCCTGACTTTC. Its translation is CASSYTTNSTGPGANVLTF.

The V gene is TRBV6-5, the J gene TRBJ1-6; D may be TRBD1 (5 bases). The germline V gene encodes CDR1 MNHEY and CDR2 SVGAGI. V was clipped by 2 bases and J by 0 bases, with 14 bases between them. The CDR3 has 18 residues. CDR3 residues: CASSYVGDSGSYNSPLHF. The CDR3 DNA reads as TGTGCCAGCAGTTACGTTGGGGACTCGGGCTCCTATAATTCACCCCTCCACTTT.

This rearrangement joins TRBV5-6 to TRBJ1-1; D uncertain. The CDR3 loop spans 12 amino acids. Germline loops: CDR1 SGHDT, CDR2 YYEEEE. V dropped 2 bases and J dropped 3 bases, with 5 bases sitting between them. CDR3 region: CASSLLDTEAFF. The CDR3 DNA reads TGTGCCAGCAGCTTACTAGACACTGAAGCTTTCTTT.

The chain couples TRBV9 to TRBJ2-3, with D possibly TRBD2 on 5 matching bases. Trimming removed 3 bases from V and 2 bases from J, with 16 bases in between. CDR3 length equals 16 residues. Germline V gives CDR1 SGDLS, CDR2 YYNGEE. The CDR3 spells CASSALTTRDTDTQYF. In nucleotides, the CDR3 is TGTGCCAGCAGCGCGTTAACTACTCGGGACACAGATACGCAGTATTTT.

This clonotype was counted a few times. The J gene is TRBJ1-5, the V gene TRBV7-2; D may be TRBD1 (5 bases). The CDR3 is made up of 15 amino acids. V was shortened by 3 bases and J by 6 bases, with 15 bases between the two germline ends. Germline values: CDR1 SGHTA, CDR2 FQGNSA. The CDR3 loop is CASSFSGAGTQPQHF. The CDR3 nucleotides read TGTGCCAGCAGCTTTTCGGGTGCAGGGACTCAGCCCCAGCATTTT. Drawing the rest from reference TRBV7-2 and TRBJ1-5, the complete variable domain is GAGVSQSPSNKVTEKGKDVELRCDPISGHTALYWYRQSLGQGLEFLIYFQGNSAPDKSGLPSDRFSAERTGGSVSTLTIQRTQQEDSAVYLCASSFSGAGTQPQHFGDGTRLSIL.

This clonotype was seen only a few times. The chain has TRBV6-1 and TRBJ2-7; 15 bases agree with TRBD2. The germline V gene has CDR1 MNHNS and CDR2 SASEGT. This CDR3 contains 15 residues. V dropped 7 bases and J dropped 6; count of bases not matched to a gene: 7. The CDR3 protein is CASKRGLAGGGEQYF. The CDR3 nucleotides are TGTGCCAGCAAAAGGGGACTAGCGGGAGGCGGCGAGCAGTACTTC.

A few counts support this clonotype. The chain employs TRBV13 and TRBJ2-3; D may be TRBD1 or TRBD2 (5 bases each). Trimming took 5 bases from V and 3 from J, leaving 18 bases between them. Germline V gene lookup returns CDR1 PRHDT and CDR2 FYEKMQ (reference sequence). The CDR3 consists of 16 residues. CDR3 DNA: TGTGCCAGCAGCACACGGGGCGGAGGCGGGACAGATACGCAGTATTTT. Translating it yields CASSTRGGGGTDTQYF.

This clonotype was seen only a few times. CDR3 protein: CASSSSSTAGTQYF. As DNA, the CDR3 is TGTGCCAGCAGCTCCTCGTCGACAGCGGGTACGCAGTATTTT. The chain employs TRBV7-8 and TRBJ2-3, with D possibly matching TRBD2 (6 bases). Trimming removed 4 bases at V and 8 bases at J, with 16 bases between. Germline CDR1 is SGHVS and CDR2 is FQNEAQ. This CDR3 is 14 amino acids long.

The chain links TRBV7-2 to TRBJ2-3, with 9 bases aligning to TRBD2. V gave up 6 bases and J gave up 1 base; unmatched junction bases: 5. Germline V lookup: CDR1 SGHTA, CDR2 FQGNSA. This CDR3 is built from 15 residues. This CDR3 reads CASSYQRGGTDTQYF. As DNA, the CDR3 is TGTGCCAGCAGTTACCAGCGGGGGGGCACAGATACGCAGTATTTT.

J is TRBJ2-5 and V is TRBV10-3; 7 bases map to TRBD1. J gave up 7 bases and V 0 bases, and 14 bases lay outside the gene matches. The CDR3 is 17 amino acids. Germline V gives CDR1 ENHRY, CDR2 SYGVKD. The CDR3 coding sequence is TGTGCCATCAGTGAGTCGATGGGGACAGACGTACTAGGGACCCAGTACTTC. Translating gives CAISESMGTDVLGTQYF.

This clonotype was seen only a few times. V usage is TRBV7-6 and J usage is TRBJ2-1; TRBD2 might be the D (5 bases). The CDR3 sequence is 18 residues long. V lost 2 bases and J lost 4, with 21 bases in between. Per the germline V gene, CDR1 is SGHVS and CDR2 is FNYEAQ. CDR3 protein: CASSLTSILGRTYNEQFF. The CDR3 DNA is TGTGCCAGCAGCTTAACCTCAATATTAGGCAGGACTTACAATGAGCAGTTCTTC. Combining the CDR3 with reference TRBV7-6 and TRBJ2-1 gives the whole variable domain GAGVSQSPRYKVTKRGQDVALRCDPISGHVSLYWYRQALGQGPEFLTYFNYEAQQDKSGLPNDRFSAERPEGSISTLTIQRTEQRDSAMYRCASSLTSILGRTYNEQFFGPGTRLTVL.

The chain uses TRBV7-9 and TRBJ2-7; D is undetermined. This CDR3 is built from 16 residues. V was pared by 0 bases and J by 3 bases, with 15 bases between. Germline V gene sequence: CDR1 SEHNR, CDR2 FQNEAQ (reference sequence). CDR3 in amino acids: CASSLATKKALYEQYF. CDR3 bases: TGTGCCAGCAGCTTAGCGACAAAAAAAGCCCTCTACGAGCAGTACTTC.

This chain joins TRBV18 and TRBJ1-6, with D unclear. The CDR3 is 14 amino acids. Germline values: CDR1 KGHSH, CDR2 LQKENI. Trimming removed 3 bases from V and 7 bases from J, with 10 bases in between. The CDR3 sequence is CASSPRRENSPLHF. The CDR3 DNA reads TGTGCCAGCTCACCGCGGAGGGAGAATTCACCCCTCCACTTT.

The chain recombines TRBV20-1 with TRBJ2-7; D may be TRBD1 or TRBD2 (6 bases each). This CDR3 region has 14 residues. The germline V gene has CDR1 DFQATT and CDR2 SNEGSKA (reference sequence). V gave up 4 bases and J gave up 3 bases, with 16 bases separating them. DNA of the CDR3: TGCAGTGCTAAGAGGGGGGAGGAGAGCTACGAGCAGTACTTC. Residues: CSAKRGEESYEQYF.

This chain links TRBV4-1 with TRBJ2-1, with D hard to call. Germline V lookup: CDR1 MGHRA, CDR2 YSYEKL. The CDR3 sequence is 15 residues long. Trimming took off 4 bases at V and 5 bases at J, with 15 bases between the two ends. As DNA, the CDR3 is TGCGCCAGCAGCCCCCCGGAAGCGTTCCACAATGAGCAGTTCTTC. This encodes CASSPPEAFHNEQFF.

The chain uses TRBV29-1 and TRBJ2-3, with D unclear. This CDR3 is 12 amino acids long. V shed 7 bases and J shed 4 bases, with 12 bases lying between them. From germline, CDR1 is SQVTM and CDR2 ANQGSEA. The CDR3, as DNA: TGCAGCGCCCGGATGGCTGCAGATACGCAGTATTTT. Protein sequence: CSARMAADTQYF.